The 31 T cell receptor beta chains given below trace back to one sample, sequenced in a study of T cell repertoires in cytomegalovirus infection. TCRdb recomputed calls from the reads with MiXCR, one row per CDR3 protein. The table shows 300,000 to 400,000 distinct CDR3 sequences, with 9% to 9.5% occurring only once. The sample comprised PBMCs. The receptor set was obtained from a human donor in good health (CMV status not recorded). Some clones in this sample may be carry-over from other donors' samples.

The V and J genes are TRBV19 and TRBJ1-2; D is unclear. CDR3 length: 13 amino acids. Trimming stripped 8 bases from V and 2 bases from J, with 12 bases between. Germline V gene sequence: CDR1 LNHDA, CDR2 SQIVND (reference sequence). The CDR3 is CASQWNWNYGYTF. Written as DNA, the CDR3 is TGTGCCAGTCAATGGAACTGGAACTATGGCTACACCTTC.

The V call is TRBV6-2 or TRBV6-3, the J call TRBJ2-5; D unclear. Germline values: CDR1 MNHEY, CDR2 SVGEGT. This CDR3 region has 16 residues. The V end lost 0 bases, the J end lost 2 bases, and 13 bases lay between the germline ends. The CDR3 protein is CASSYSNSLPQETQYF. The CDR3 DNA is TGTGCCAGCAGTTACTCGAACAGCCTCCCTCAAGAGACCCAGTACTTC.

This clonotype was picked up many times. This chain joins TRBV7-2 and TRBJ1-5; D might be TRBD1 (5 bases). Trimming shortened V by 4 bases and J by 2 bases, and 18 bases separated the two germline ends. In germline, CDR1 is SGHTA, CDR2 FQGNSA. This CDR3 has 17 residues. The CDR3 nucleotides read TGTGCCAGCAGCTCGGGAGGGGCCCAGGGCCGCAATCAGCCCCAGCATTTT. Amino acid sequence: CASSSGGAQGRNQPQHF.

This clonotype was found many times. The rearrangement uses TRBV7-6 and TRBJ2-1; D remains ambiguous. CDR3 size: 12 residues. Germline CDR1 reads SGHVS; CDR2 reads FNYEAQ. V lost 5 bases and J lost 7, with 9 bases in between. The CDR3 DNA follows: TGTGCCAGCAGCCCCGCGGTAAATGAGCAGTTCTTC. Its protein is CASSPAVNEQFF.

This clonotype was recorded many times. J is TRBJ2-3 and V is TRBV27; D could derive from TRBD1 or TRBD2 (5 bases each). Germline V CDR1 and CDR2: MNHEY, SMNVEV (reference sequence). V was clipped by 5 bases and J by 3 bases, with 18 bases between them. The CDR3 is made up of 16 amino acids. The CDR3 region is CASSTTRGEKTDTQYF. In DNA, the CDR3 is TGTGCCAGCAGTACAACGAGAGGGGAGAAGACAGATACGCAGTATTTT.

This clonotype was counted between two and nine times. CDR3 nucleotide sequence: TGCGCCAGCAGCCAAGGACTCCAGGGCACCAAAAACATTCAGTACTTC. It translates to CASSQGLQGTKNIQYF. This chain joins TRBV4-3 and TRBJ2-4; D is possibly TRBD1 (5 bases). The CDR3 contains 16 residues. Germline loops: CDR1 LGHNA, CDR2 YSLEER. Trimming stripped 1 base from V and 2 bases from J, with 12 bases between.

This clonotype occurred many times. The chain combines TRBV5-6 with TRBJ2-7; D is tentatively TRBD1 or TRBD2 (5 bases each). The CDR3 is made up of 15 amino acids. Germline assignment: CDR1 SGHDT and CDR2 YYEEEE. Trimming removed 4 bases from V and 0 bases from J, with 14 bases in between. Here the CDR3 DNA reads TGTGCCAGCAGCCCATGGGACCGCTACTCCTACGAGCAGTACTTC. Translating it yields CASSPWDRYSYEQYF. The entire variable domain, with the rest obtained from reference TRBV5-6 and TRBJ2-7, is as follows: DAGVTQSPTHLIKTRGQQVTLRCSPKSGHDTVSWYQQALGQGPQFIFQYYEEEERQRGNFPDRFSGHQFPNYSSELNVNALLLGDSALYLCASSPWDRYSYEQYFGPGTRLTVT.

The chain joins TRBV12-3 or TRBV12-4 to TRBJ1-6; tentative D call: TRBD1 (6 bases). The CDR3 consists of 15 residues. Trimming removed 5 bases at V and 5 bases at J, with 13 bases between. CDR3 bases: TGTGCCAGCAGTCCCCTGGGACAAAATAATTCACCCCTCCACTTT. Protein: CASSPLGQNNSPLHF.

This clonotype has just a few counts. V is TRBV11-2 and J is TRBJ1-3; D is undetermined. Germline lookup yields CDR1 SGHAT and CDR2 FQNNGV. The CDR3 has 14 residues. With 3 bases removed from V and 0 bases from J, the gap between germline ends came to 6 bases. CDR3 amino acids: CASSFYSSGNTIYF. The CDR3 DNA follows: TGTGCCAGCAGCTTTTATAGCTCTGGAAACACCATATATTTT.

This clonotype showed up just a few times. The V and J genes are TRBV7-9 and TRBJ1-1; D is undetermined. Germline CDR1 and CDR2: SEHNR and FQNEAQ (reference sequence). V lost 5 bases and J lost 4, with 14 bases in between. The CDR3 loop spans 14 amino acids. CDR3 in DNA: TGTGCCAGCAGCCCGACGACCGACGGCACTGAAGCTTTCTTT. Its translation is CASSPTTDGTEAFF.

The V call is TRBV11-2, the J call TRBJ2-1; possibly TRBD1 for D (6 bases). V gave up 4 bases and J gave up 0 bases, with 16 bases separating them. Germline V lookup: CDR1 SGHAT, CDR2 FQNNGV. The CDR3 covers 17 residues. CDR3 DNA: TGTGCCAGCAGCTCTTACAGGGCCCTAAGCTCCTACAATGAGCAGTTCTTC. It specifies CASSSYRALSSYNEQFF.

This rearrangement joins TRBV14 to TRBJ2-6; the match to TRBD1 covers 7 bases. Losses at the gene ends were 4 bases for V and 0 bases for J; bases not matched to a gene: 3. Germline V gene lookup returns CDR1 SGHDN and CDR2 FVKESK. The CDR3 is made up of 16 amino acids. CDR3 coding DNA: TGTGCCAGCAGCCCGAGGGGGCTCTCTGGGGCCAACGTCCTGACTTTC. It translates to CASSPRGLSGANVLTF. Full variable domain (rest looked up from reference TRBV14 and TRBJ2-6): EAGVTQFPSHSVIEKGQTVTLRCDPISGHDNLYWYRRVMGKEIKFLLHFVKESKQDESGMPNNRFLAERTGGTYSTLKVQPAELEDSGVYFCASSPRGLSGANVLTFGAGSRLTVL.

A few counts support this clonotype. V gene TRBV20-1 combines with J gene TRBJ2-1; D unresolved. Germline CDR1 and CDR2: DFQATT and SNEGSKA (reference sequence). CDR3 size: 12 residues. V was clipped by 0 bases and J by 10 bases, with 10 bases between them. The CDR3: CSARDGLDEQFF. CDR3 bases: TGCAGTGCTAGAGATGGGCTAGACGAGCAGTTCTTC.

In this sample, this clonotype turned up many times. The CDR3 DNA sequence: TGTGCCAGCAGCTTAGGAATAGTCAGCTCCTACGAGCAGTACTTC. Translated, it gives CASSLGIVSSYEQYF. The gene calls are TRBV7-2 and TRBJ2-7; D is unresolved. V was pared by 1 base and J by 0 bases, with 10 bases between. Germline V gene data show CDR1 as SGHTA and CDR2 as FQGNSA. CDR3 size: 15 residues.

This chain connects TRBV5-1 to TRBJ1-1, with 9 nucleotides matching TRBD1. The germline gives CDR1 SGHRS, CDR2 YFSETQ. This CDR3 region has 16 residues. The V gene end was trimmed by 2 bases and the J gene end by 1 base; junction bases not matched to a gene: 6. CDR3 sequence (DNA): TGCGCCAGCAGCTTAACACAGGGGGCTGGGAACACTGAAGCTTTCTTT. Protein product: CASSLTQGAGNTEAFF.

This clonotype was detected ten times or more. The chain has TRBV4-1 and TRBJ2-1, with 7 bases identical to TRBD1. The V and J ends lost 0 bases and 4 bases, in that order; junction bases with no gene match: 6. The CDR3 has 16 amino acids. Germline values: CDR1 MGHRA, CDR2 YSYEKL. The CDR3 DNA sequence: TGCGCCAGCAGCCAAGACTCCACAGGGGCATACAATGAGCAGTTCTTC. This encodes CASSQDSTGAYNEQFF.

Written as DNA, the CDR3 is TGTGCCAGCAGTGAAGCGCGGAAAGGAAGCAATCAGCCCCAGCATTTT. Protein sequence: CASSEARKGSNQPQHF. V and J are TRBV2 and TRBJ1-5; no clear D gene. V lost 0 bases and J 1 base, leaving 10 bases between the germline ends. Per germline, CDR1 SNHLY and CDR2 FYNNEI. The CDR3 covers 16 residues.

This clonotype was detected many times. The gene calls are TRBV4-3 and TRBJ2-7, with TRBD1 matching over 7 bases. V lost 1 base, J lost 2 bases, and 2 bases stayed unmatched. The CDR3 consists of 14 residues. Per germline, CDR1 LGHNA and CDR2 YSLEER. CDR3 loop: CASSQAQGPYEQYF. CDR3 DNA: TGCGCCAGCAGCCAAGCACAGGGGCCCTACGAGCAGTACTTC.

This clonotype has at least ten counts. CDR3 DNA: TGTGCCAGCAGCTCTCAAAGGGGGTTGGCGGATACGCAGTATTTT. Its translation: CASSSQRGLADTQYF. The chain employs TRBV7-2 and TRBJ2-3, with D tentatively TRBD1 (6 bases). The CDR3 extends over 15 amino acids. From germline, CDR1 is SGHTA and CDR2 FQGNSA. V lost 4 bases and J lost 6, with 17 bases in between.

This clonotype came up many times. The chain recombines TRBV28 with TRBJ2-1; 8 positions match TRBD2. The length of the CDR3 is 16 residues. Per germline, CDR1 MDHEN and CDR2 SYDVKM. V gave up 6 bases and J gave up 2 bases; unmatched junction bases: 9. The CDR3 DNA reads TGTGCCAGCAGCCTTACTAGCGGAGCCACCTACAATGAGCAGTTCTTC. Its translation is CASSLTSGATYNEQFF.

This clonotype appeared many times. This chain joins TRBV7-2 and TRBJ1-1; D call uncertain. The CDR3 has 14 residues. CDR1 is SGHTA, CDR2 FQGNSA, per germline. V was trimmed by 5 bases and J by 9 bases, leaving 19 bases between them. CDR3 region: CASSPADGRSKAFF. Here the CDR3 DNA reads TGTGCCAGCAGCCCTGCGGACGGCCGAAGTAAAGCTTTCTTT.

This clonotype appeared many times. The chain is built from TRBV27 and TRBJ2-7, with 8 bases fitting TRBD2. CDR3 length: 15 residues. Germline V CDR1 and CDR2: MNHEY, SMNVEV (reference sequence). Losses at the gene ends were 9 bases for V and 0 bases for J; bases not matched to a gene: 10. In DNA form, the CDR3 reads TGTGCCAGTAGGGCCGGAGCGGGGGCCTCCTACGAGCAGTACTTC. This encodes CASRAGAGASYEQYF.

In this sample, this clonotype turned up a few times. This sequence joins TRBV19 and TRBJ1-1, with D maybe TRBD1 (5 bases). Trimming took 3 bases from V and 3 from J, leaving 14 bases between them. CDR3 length equals 15 residues. Germline V gene data show CDR1 as LNHDA and CDR2 as SQIVND (reference sequence). CDR3 coding DNA: TGTGCCAGTAGTATCCCCGGCAGGGCCTACACTGAAGCTTTCTTT. It codes for CASSIPGRAYTEAFF.

This clonotype was counted at least ten times. The V and J genes are TRBV5-6 and TRBJ2-1, with 10 bases lining up with TRBD2. The CDR3 has 19 amino acids. The J segment lost 0 bases and the V segment lost 2 bases, leaving 11 bases of the junction unmatched. Germline lookup yields CDR1 SGHDT and CDR2 YYEEEE. The CDR3 nucleotides are TGTGCCAGCAGCTTACGGACTAGCGGCGTTCCTAGCTCCTACAATGAGCAGTTCTTC. Its translation is CASSLRTSGVPSSYNEQFF.

V gene TRBV7-9 combines with J gene TRBJ2-2, with unresolved D. The CDR3 covers 14 residues. Trimming removed 0 bases from V and 4 bases from J, with 6 bases in between. Looked up from germline, CDR1 is SEHNR and CDR2 is FQNEAQ (reference sequence). The CDR3 DNA reads as TGTGCCAGCAGCTTAGCAGCAGGCACCGGGGAGCTGTTTTTT. Its translation is CASSLAAGTGELFF.

Ten or more counts support this clonotype. The CDR3 is CSAGGQKAAGNTIYF. CDR3 in DNA: TGCAGTGCTGGGGGGCAAAAGGCAGCTGGAAACACCATATATTTT. J is TRBJ1-3 and V is TRBV20-1; the D gene is possibly TRBD1 (6 bases). V was trimmed by 5 bases and J by 2 bases, leaving 16 bases between them. CDR3 length: 15 amino acids. Germline values: CDR1 DFQATT, CDR2 SNEGSKA (reference sequence).

This clonotype appeared a few times. The chain carries TRBV19 and TRBJ2-3; 7 bases are shared with TRBD1. Germline lookup yields CDR1 LNHDA and CDR2 SQIVND (reference sequence). The CDR3 consists of 17 residues. V lost 5 bases and J lost 2; bases outside the gene matches: 13. Here the CDR3 DNA reads TGTGCCAGTAGTTTTCCCACAGGGGCTTCATCCACAGATACGCAGTATTTT. Its protein is CASSFPTGASSTDTQYF. The entire variable domain, with the rest obtained from reference TRBV19 and TRBJ2-3, is as follows: DGGITQSPKYLFRKEGQNVTLSCEQNLNHDAMYWYRQDPGQGLRLIYYSQIVNDFQKGDIAEGYSVSREKKESFPLTVTSAQKNPTAFYLCASSFPTGASSTDTQYFGPGTRLTVL.

The rearrangement uses TRBV6-5 and TRBJ1-6, with D possibly TRBD1 on 5 matching bases. The CDR3 spans 13 residues. The germline gives CDR1 MNHEY, CDR2 SVGAGI. V was shortened by 11 bases and J by 5 bases, with 13 bases between the two germline ends. CDR3 amino acids: CASTGQNNSPLHF. The CDR3 DNA is TGTGCCTCGACGGGGCAGAATAATTCACCCCTCCACTTT.

This clonotype was recorded at least ten times. CDR3 loop: CASSSQAGGSGNEQFF. CDR3 DNA: TGTGCCAGCAGCAGCCAAGCGGGGGGGTCGGGCAATGAGCAGTTCTTC. The chain combines TRBV7-8 with TRBJ2-1; 10 bases match TRBD2. The CDR3 spans 16 residues. Germline CDR1 and CDR2: SGHVS and FQNEAQ. J was trimmed by 6 bases and V by 5 bases; bases with no gene match: 10.

This clonotype was recorded many times. This rearrangement joins TRBV6-5 to TRBJ2-7, with 11 bases matching TRBD2. Germline CDR1 MNHEY, CDR2 SVGAGI. The CDR3 is 15 amino acids. V trimming: 0 bases; J trimming: 4 bases; junction bases outside the gene matches: 2. The CDR3 loop is CASSYSGLADYEQYF. The CDR3 DNA follows: TGTGCCAGCAGTTACTCGGGACTAGCGGATTACGAGCAGTACTTC.

The table lists this clonotype with a few counts. The chain joins TRBV6-5 to TRBJ2-3, with 14 bases matching TRBD2. Germline loops: CDR1 MNHEY, CDR2 SVGAGI. There are 17 residues in the CDR3. J gave up 5 bases and V 6 bases, and 10 bases lay outside the gene matches. The CDR3: CASSTGTSGSFGDTQYF. The CDR3 coding sequence is TGTGCCAGCAGCACCGGGACTAGCGGGAGTTTTGGAGATACGCAGTATTTT.